The 21 T cell receptor beta chains below were found in one sample sequenced in a study of graft-versus-host responses after intestinal transplantation (dated by TCRdb to the early 2020s). Library creation used the immunoSEQ multiplex PCR assay. TCRdb's version of the immuneACCESS table is confined to in-frame rearrangements and falls short of the full clone set. An unresolved V gene accounts for under half of the shortfall where checked; the remainder is of unknown origin. In this sample the table shows roughly 36,000 clones, 75% to 90% of which occur a single time. Clones ranked in the top ten supply under 20% of the sample. To isolate intraepithelial and lamina propria lymphocytes from graft specimens, dithiothreitol, EDTA incubations and collagenase D digestion were used. The source material was ileum tissue, sampled approximately 200 days after intestinal transplant. The receptors derive from a human patient who received an intestinal transplant, so some T cells may come from the graft donor.

This rearrangement joins TRBV9 to TRBJ2-2; D possibly corresponds to TRBD2 (6 bases). Per the germline V gene, CDR1 is SGDLS and CDR2 is YYNGEE. This CDR3 is 15 amino acids long. V lost 0 bases and J 0 bases, leaving 6 bases between the germline ends. The CDR3 region is CASSVAGANTGELFF. Here the CDR3 DNA reads TGTGCCAGCAGCGTAGCGGGGGCGAACACCGGGGAGCTGTTTTTT.

The chain has TRBV28 and TRBJ1-4; 8 bases are a match to TRBD1. V dropped 7 bases and J dropped 7; count of bases not matched to a gene: 11. CDR3 length: 15 amino acids. Germline V gives CDR1 MDHEN, CDR2 SYDVKM. DNA for the CDR3: TGTGCCAGCACCCTACCGGGGACAGGTTTTGAAAAACTGTTTTTT. Its protein is CASTLPGTGFEKLFF.

The chain couples TRBV9 to TRBJ1-1, with D possibly being TRBD1 (6 bases). Deletions cut 3 bases from V and 3 bases from J, with 18 bases between. This CDR3 region has 16 residues. Per germline, CDR1 SGDLS and CDR2 YYNGEE. The CDR3 nucleotides read TGTGCCAGCAGCGCTTACGGGGACTGGGGGCACACTGAAGCTTTCTTT. It translates to CASSAYGDWGHTEAFF.

In its sample, this clone was seen a few times. The rearrangement joins TRBV5-1 to TRBJ1-1, with unresolved D. V lost 5 bases to trimming and J lost 0 bases, with 8 bases between them. CDR1 and CDR2 (germline): SGHRS, YFSETQ. The CDR3 covers 13 residues. CDR3 in DNA: TGCGCCAGCAGGGAAAACGTGAACACTGAAGCTTTCTTT. This sequence encodes CASRENVNTEAFF. The full variable domain, rest sourced from reference TRBV5-1 and TRBJ1-1, is KAGVTQTPRYLIKTRGQQVTLSCSPISGHRSVSWYQQTPGQGLQFLFEYFSETQRNKGNFPGRFSGRQFSNSRSEMNVSTLELGDSALYLCASRENVNTEAFFGQGTRLTVV.

V usage is TRBV5-1 and J usage is TRBJ2-1; D is perhaps TRBD1 (5 bases). Germline V gene data show CDR1 as SGHRS and CDR2 as YFSETQ. Trimming cost V 3 bases and J 12 bases, with 13 bases left between them. This CDR3 has 12 residues. CDR3 nucleotide sequence: TGCGCCAGCAGCTACGACAGTGGGCGGCAGTTCTTC. This encodes CASSYDSGRQFF.

The rearrangement uses TRBV30 and TRBJ1-6; TRBD1 is a possible D gene (5 bases). Deletions cut 5 bases from V and 5 bases from J, with 13 bases between. Germline CDR1 reads GTSNPN; CDR2 reads SVGIG (reference sequence). The CDR3 is 14 amino acids. The CDR3 spells CAWAPGDHNSPLHF. The CDR3 nucleotides are TGTGCCTGGGCTCCCGGGGACCATAATTCACCCCTCCACTTT.

The chain uses TRBV18 and TRBJ2-3; 12 bases align to TRBD2. Germline V CDR1 and CDR2: KGHSH, LQKENI. The junction had 8 bases not matched to a gene; V was cut back by 4 bases and J by 0 bases. CDR3 length equals 18 residues. CDR3 DNA sequence: TGTGCCAGCTCACTTTACTGGACTAGCGGGATGAGCACAGATACGCAGTATTTT. Amino acid sequence: CASSLYWTSGMSTDTQYF.

The rearrangement uses TRBV6-6 and TRBJ2-3; 13 bases fit TRBD2. The CDR3 sequence is 15 residues long. J lost 2 bases, V lost 5 bases, and 1 base had no gene match. Germline CDR1 reads MNHNY; CDR2 reads SVGAGI (reference sequence). CDR3 coding DNA: TGTGCCAGCAGTGGACTAGCGGGAGCCACAGATACGCAGTATTTT. It codes for CASSGLAGATDTQYF.

The table lists this clone with a few counts. Other nucleotide sequences in the sample specify the same CDR3. The chain recombines TRBV18 with TRBJ1-2, with TRBD1 as a possible D gene (6 bases). Trimming removed 3 bases from V and 8 bases from J, with 13 bases in between. The CDR3 is 13 residues long. From germline, CDR1 is KGHSH and CDR2 LQKENI. This chain's CDR3 is CASSPSDSRGYTF. CDR3 bases: TGTGCCAGCTCACCTTCGGACAGCCGGGGCTACACCTTC.

The rearrangement joins TRBV28 to TRBJ2-2; weak D call: TRBD2 (6 bases). There are 17 residues in the CDR3. Germline V lookup: CDR1 MDHEN, CDR2 SYDVKM. Trimming removed 4 bases at V and 0 bases at J, with 15 bases between. The CDR3 region is CASSYDLGGTNTGELFF. CDR3 coding DNA: TGTGCCAGCAGTTACGACCTGGGCGGGACGAACACCGGGGAGCTGTTTTTT.

The V call is TRBV6-1, the J call TRBJ2-7; D possibly corresponds to TRBD1 (5 bases). The germline CDR1 and CDR2 sequences are MNHNS and SASEGT. This CDR3 comprises 14 residues. V was trimmed by 3 bases and J by 2 bases, leaving 11 bases between them. This CDR3 reads CASSDRQRAYEQYF. The CDR3 nucleotides read TGTGCCAGCAGTGATAGACAGCGAGCCTACGAGCAGTACTTC.

In its sample, this clone is medium-sized (0.01 to 0.1%). The rearrangement links TRBV2 to TRBJ2-2, with 8 bases lining up with TRBD1. The ends lost 4 bases at V and 1 base at J; junction bases unmatched: 5. The germline V gene encodes CDR1 SNHLY and CDR2 FYNNEI. This CDR3 is 16 amino acids long. CDR3 DNA sequence: TGTGCCAGCAGTGCGTTCGGACAGGGGAACACCGGGGAGCTGTTTTTT. Translation: CASSAFGQGNTGELFF.

The chain carries TRBV28 and TRBJ2-7; possibly TRBD2 for D (5 bases). Trimming cost V 6 bases and J 6 bases, with 18 bases left between them. Germline V gene sequence: CDR1 MDHEN, CDR2 SYDVKM. This CDR3 has 14 residues. CDR3 sequence reads: CASSEPPTRPEQYF. CDR3 nucleotides: TGTGCCAGCAGCGAACCCCCTACTAGGCCCGAGCAGTACTTC.

This clone occurred a few times. The chain carries TRBV28 and TRBJ1-5; no reliable D call. CDR3 length equals 15 residues. CDR1 and CDR2 from the germline V gene are MDHEN and SYDVKM. The ends were cut back, 6 bases at V and 2 bases at J, with 14 bases in the middle. DNA of the CDR3: TGTGCCAGCAGCCAACTTGGGTCCGGCAATCAGCCCCAGCATTTT. Translating gives CASSQLGSGNQPQHF.

The chain's CDR3 is CASGLGSSYNSPLHF. The CDR3 DNA reads TGTGCCAGCGGTCTAGGGAGCTCCTATAATTCACCCCTCCACTTT. The V and J genes are TRBV6-5 and TRBJ1-6; D is uncertain. Germline V CDR1 and CDR2: MNHEY, SVGAGI. The CDR3 length is 15 residues. V was pared by 8 bases and J by 0 bases, with 11 bases between.

Only one count was recorded for this clone. CDR3 amino acids: CASSYGGNEQFF. The CDR3 bases are TGTGCCAGCAGTTACGGGGGGAATGAGCAGTTCTTC. J is TRBJ2-1 and V is TRBV6-5; D possibly corresponds to TRBD2 (6 bases). V was pared by 2 bases and J by 7 bases, with 6 bases between. CDR1 MNHEY and CDR2 SVGAGI come from the germline V gene. The CDR3 runs to 12 residues.

The chain has TRBV7-6 and TRBJ2-2; D gene uncertain. Germline V gives CDR1 SGHVS, CDR2 FNYEAQ. The CDR3 has 8 residues. As DNA, the CDR3 is TGTGCGACCGGGGAGCTGTTTTTT. Protein sequence: CATGELFF.

This clone has more than one count but fewer than ten. This chain connects TRBV5-6 to TRBJ2-7, with 14 bases identical to TRBD2. The CDR3 extends over 15 amino acids. After removal of 4 bases from V and 6 bases from J, the junction contained 6 bases not matched to a gene. The germline gives CDR1 SGHDT, CDR2 YYEEEE. The CDR3 loop reads CASSEGLAGGLEQYF. CDR3 DNA sequence: TGTGCCAGCAGCGAAGGACTAGCGGGAGGTCTCGAGCAGTACTTC.

This clone has more than one count but fewer than ten. The chain joins TRBV7-6 to TRBJ2-5; the D is unclear. Germline V gives CDR1 SGHVS, CDR2 FNYEAQ. Between the trimmed V and J ends, which lost 5 bases and 1 base, there was a span of 11 bases. The CDR3 is made up of 14 amino acids. The CDR3 coding sequence is TGTGCCAGCAGCCCTCGTCCGGTCCAAGAGACCCAGTACTTC. The encoded protein is CASSPRPVQETQYF.

The chain combines TRBV11-2 with TRBJ2-5; 8 nucleotides agree with TRBD1. J was trimmed by 7 bases and V by 4 bases; bases with no gene match: 8. The CDR3 loop spans 14 amino acids. CDR1 and CDR2 from the germline V gene are SGHAT and FQNNGV. CDR3 amino acids: CASSSLDRVGTQYF. CDR3 coding DNA: TGTGCCAGCAGCTCCCTGGACAGGGTCGGGACCCAGTACTTC.

The V call is TRBV12-2, the J call TRBJ2-1; the table's TRBD2 call for D was not verified on the DNA. TRBV12-2 represents a pseudogene. CDR3 length equals 14 residues. CDR3 coding DNA: TGTGCAAGTCGCTTAGCGGGGGGGCCTAATGAGCAGTTCTTC. It yields the protein CASRLAGGPNEQFF.